This TCR beta chain appears in the sequencing data of a study of cytomegalovirus exposure and HLA in healthy donors. This clone has a handful of counts. What it binds is unknown. Nominally healthy donors provided the samples, though records likely missed some immune exposures. The CDR3 runs 13 residues. Germline assignment: CDR1 SNHLY and CDR2 FYNNEI. Deletions cut 8 bases from V and 4 bases from J, with 11 bases between. Notes on the study in general: The majority of CMV-associated TCR beta chains were reported as apparently HLA-restricted in a later analysis. Fewer N-insertions than the roughly 670-donor mean were reportedly shown by an Asian-associated ancestry cluster in a later analysis.

This PCR relied on a set of 60 Vbeta primers and 13 Jbeta primers. The protocol was immunoSEQ multiplex PCR, while the TCRdb copy is restricted to in-frame clones and leaves out a portion. The data contain approximately 96,000 clones, approximately 74% of them singletons. The sample consisted of PBMCs. The chain links TRBV2 to TRBJ2-2, with no clear D. This receptor was taken from a male donor in good health and CMV-seronegative. DNA of the CDR3: TGTGCCAGCCTCCCAGGCAGCACCGGGGAGCTGTTTTTT. This translates into CASLPGSTGELFF. The variable domain in full, completed from reference TRBV2 and TRBJ2-2, reads EPEVTQTPSHQVTQMGQEVILRCVPISNHLYFYWYRQILGQKVEFLVSFYNNEISEKSEIFDDQFSVERPDGSNFTLKIRSTKLEDSAMYFCASLPGSTGELFFGEGSRLTVL.